This TCR beta chain was recovered during a study of cytomegalovirus exposure and HLA in healthy donors. This clone was seen more than once but under ten times. The antigen is undetermined. 60 Vbeta and 13 Jbeta primers were used in PCR. This table comes from immunoSEQ multiplex PCR, and its TCRdb copy is limited to in-frame clones, with some not included. The sample contains about 160,000 clones, 80% to 85% of which appear only once. The CDR3 consists of 13 residues. Germline V lookup: CDR1 SGHDN, CDR2 FVKESK. The V and J ends lost 1 base and 4 bases respectively, with 7 bases between them. Study-level points and caveats: TCR association rates varied by HLA locus in a later analysis, with DRB1 highest and HLA-C lowest. Cytomegalovirus status was reportedly diagnosed by the classifier with high specificity and sensitivity.

The sequence was collected from a man aged 50 or older in good health and CMV-seropositive. Sequences were obtained from PBMCs. The gene calls are TRBV14 and TRBJ1-2; no reliable D call. The CDR3 DNA is TGTGCCAGCAGCCAAGGGCAGGCCTATGGCTACACCTTC. This codes for CASSQGQAYGYTF.